Each of the 24 T cell receptor beta chains below was sequenced from the same sample in a study of cytomegalovirus exposure and HLA in healthy donors. PCR used 60 Vbeta primers and 13 Jbeta primers. The table came from immunoSEQ multiplex PCR; TCRdb's copy has only in-frame clones and leaves some out. The sample has over 60,000 clones, 65% to 80% seen once. What was sequenced was PBMCs. The receptor source for this set is an older man in good health and CMV-seronegative.

This rearrangement joins TRBV5-6 to TRBJ2-1; D is unclear. V was pared by 1 base and J by 8 bases, with 16 bases between. The V gene's germline CDR1 is SGHDT and CDR2 YYEEEE. The CDR3 consists of 15 residues. CDR3 nucleotides: TGTGCCAGCAGCTTGTTGGGTATGCTAGAAGATGAGCAGTTCTTC. Encoded protein: CASSLLGMLEDEQFF.

CDR3 in DNA: TGCGCCAGCAGTGAGTCCCCGACAGGGGGCTTGACTGAAGCTTTCTTT. Translation gives CASSESPTGGLTEAFF. This chain connects TRBV10-1 to TRBJ1-1; TRBD1 aligns across 10 bases. Germline CDR1 WNHNN, CDR2 SYGVQD (reference sequence). Germline trimming cut 0 bases from V and 5 bases from J; bases unmatched to any gene: 6. The CDR3 loop spans 16 amino acids.

The gene calls are TRBV29-1 and TRBJ2-5; TRBD2 is a possible D gene (6 bases). In germline, CDR1 is SQVTM, CDR2 ANQGSEA. Trimming shortened V by 6 bases and J by 5 bases, and 16 bases separated the two germline ends. The CDR3 has 13 amino acids. CDR3 in DNA: TGCAGCGTCCGTGGGAGGCTAGGGGAGACCCAGTACTTC. Translated: CSVRGRLGETQYF.

This chain uses TRBV6-5 with TRBJ1-3; maybe TRBD1 (5 bases). V shed 0 bases and J shed 2 bases, with 11 bases lying between them. The germline CDR1 and CDR2 sequences are MNHEY and SVGAGI. This CDR3 is built from 16 residues. Here the CDR3 reads CASSYSVRAPGNTIYF. DNA for the CDR3: TGTGCCAGCAGTTACTCTGTCAGGGCACCTGGAAACACCATATATTTT.

Notes on this clone: At one boundary the junction diverges from the germline segment, which might be a read error. The V gene is TRBV7-7, the J gene TRBJ2-5; perhaps TRBD1 as D (5 bases). Germline V lookup: CDR1 SSHAT, CDR2 FNYEAQ (reference sequence). The CDR3 has 15 residues. CDR3 sequence: CASSLMGQPQETQYF. The DNA for the CDR3 is TGTGCTAGCAGCTTAATGGGGCAGCCACAAGAGACCCAGTACTTC.

The chain uses TRBV5-8 and TRBJ2-7; D perhaps matches TRBD2 (6 bases). The germline V and J ends were trimmed by 3 bases and 4 bases, with 11 bases remaining between them. The CDR3 is 13 residues long. In germline, CDR1 is SGHTS, CDR2 YDEGEE. CDR3 nucleotide sequence: TGTGCCAGCAGCTCCTGGGGGGTTTACGAGCAGTACTTC. Protein product: CASSSWGVYEQYF. Supplemented by reference TRBV5-8 and TRBJ2-7, the full variable domain reads EAGVTQSPTHLIKTRGQQATLRCSPISGHTSVYWYQQALGLGLQFLLWYDEGEERNRGNFPPRFSGRQFPNYSSELNVNALELEDSALYLCASSSWGVYEQYFGPGTRLTVT.

The J gene is TRBJ2-5, the V gene TRBV27; 9 bases are a match to TRBD2. V was clipped by 4 bases and J by 4 bases; unmatched bases: 16. The CDR3 length is 18 residues. Germline V gene lookup returns CDR1 MNHEY and CDR2 SMNVEV (reference sequence). In DNA, the CDR3 is TGTGCCAGCAGTTCCCTAATTCTAGCGGGGTGGCCTTCAGAGACCCAGTACTTC. Protein product: CASSSLILAGWPSETQYF.

V usage is TRBV19 and J usage is TRBJ2-5; 8 bases fit TRBD2. Germline V lookup: CDR1 LNHDA, CDR2 SQIVND (reference sequence). Trimming took 4 bases from V and 5 from J; bases not matched to a gene: 12. The CDR3 covers 16 residues. The CDR3 loop reads CASSRGYGAGVETQYF. CDR3 nucleotide sequence: TGTGCCAGTAGTAGAGGGTACGGAGCGGGAGTTGAGACCCAGTACTTC.

A remark on this clone: The junction differs from germline at one of its ends, possibly a read error. V usage is TRBV7-7 and J usage is TRBJ2-1, with 12 bases that match TRBD2. Per the germline V gene, CDR1 is SSHAT and CDR2 is FNYEAQ (reference sequence). The CDR3 totals 16 residues. In DNA form, the CDR3 reads TGTGCTAGCAGCGTCGGACTAGCGGGGAGCTTGGATGAGCAGTTCTTC. Translation: CASSVGLAGSLDEQFF.

This clone was seen more than once but under ten times. This chain uses TRBV28 with TRBJ1-3, with 8 bases aligning to TRBD1. Losses at the gene ends were 6 bases for V and 2 bases for J; bases not matched to a gene: 9. The CDR3 runs 16 residues. CDR1 and CDR2 from the germline V gene are MDHEN and SYDVKM. Written as DNA, the CDR3 is TGTGCCAGCAGAGCCGAACCGGACAGGGCTGGAAACACCATATATTTT. Its translation: CASRAEPDRAGNTIYF. Full variable domain (rest looked up from reference TRBV28 and TRBJ1-3): DVKVTQSSRYLVKRTGEKVFLECVQDMDHENMFWYRQDPGLGLRLIYFSYDVKMKEKGDIPEGYSVSREKKERFSLILESASTNQTSMYLCASRAEPDRAGNTIYFGEGSWLTVV.

The V gene is TRBV5-6, the J gene TRBJ1-2; D perhaps matches TRBD1 (6 bases). Per the germline V gene, CDR1 is SGHDT and CDR2 is YYEEEE. The ends were cut back, 3 bases at V and 2 bases at J, with 14 bases in the middle. This CDR3 region has 15 residues. The CDR3 coding sequence is TGTGCCAGCAGCTATCCGACAGGAGCCAACTATGGCTACACCTTC. It encodes CASSYPTGANYGYTF.

This clone was seen a handful of times. Different DNA sequences within this sample yield the same CDR3. This chain connects TRBV19 to TRBJ1-1; 8 bases are shared with TRBD1. Germline CDR1 and CDR2: LNHDA and SQIVND (reference sequence). The CDR3 totals 14 residues. V was clipped by 3 bases and J by 1 base; unmatched bases: 1. CDR3 sequence reads: CASSIQGANTEAFF. CDR3 in DNA: TGTGCCAGTAGTATCCAGGGGGCGAACACTGAAGCTTTCTTT.

The chain couples TRBV4-1 to TRBJ2-1, with TRBD1 matching over 11 bases. Germline V gene sequence: CDR1 MGHRA, CDR2 YSYEKL. The CDR3 has 16 amino acids. The junction had 4 bases not matched to a gene; V was cut back by 0 bases and J by 6 bases. The CDR3 region is CASSQEEGTGGNEQFF. The CDR3 DNA is TGCGCCAGCAGCCAAGAAGAGGGGACAGGGGGCAATGAGCAGTTCTTC.

The CDR3 DNA is TGTGCCAGCGCCTGGACAGGGGGCAGCTACGAGCAGTACTTC. This encodes CASAWTGGSYEQYF. The V and J genes are TRBV2 and TRBJ2-7; 11 nucleotides match TRBD1. The CDR3 is made up of 14 amino acids. J gave up 3 bases and V 8 bases, and 6 bases lay outside the gene matches. Germline loops: CDR1 SNHLY, CDR2 FYNNEI.

The V gene is TRBV7-2, the J gene TRBJ2-2, with TRBD2 identical over 9 bases. After removal of 1 base from V and 8 bases from J, the junction contained 5 bases not matched to a gene. Germline V CDR1 and CDR2: SGHTA, FQGNSA. The CDR3 has 15 amino acids. In DNA, the CDR3 is TGTGCCAGCAGCTTAGTTTCTAGCGGGATTGGGGAGCTGTTTTTT. Residues: CASSLVSSGIGELFF.

The rearrangement uses TRBV12-5 and TRBJ2-1; weak D call: TRBD1 (6 bases). The V gene's germline CDR1 is LGHNT and CDR2 FRNRAP. The germline V and J ends were trimmed by 2 bases and 7 bases, with 9 bases remaining between them. The CDR3 is 13 residues long. CDR3 sequence: CASGLNRVNEQFF. The DNA for the CDR3 is TGTGCTAGTGGTTTGAACAGGGTTAATGAGCAGTTCTTC.

The chain recombines TRBV7-2 with TRBJ1-6; D possibly corresponds to TRBD1 (5 bases). The germline V and J ends were trimmed by 1 base and 10 bases, with 11 bases remaining between them. The germline V gene has CDR1 SGHTA and CDR2 FQGNSA. The CDR3 loop spans 14 amino acids. The CDR3 coding sequence is TGTGCCAGCAGCTTAGAAGGGACTCGATCACCCCTCCACTTT. This encodes CASSLEGTRSPLHF.

This clone was observed a single time. The chain employs TRBV19 and TRBJ2-5; 8 bases are a match to TRBD2. Germline V gives CDR1 LNHDA, CDR2 SQIVND (reference sequence). V gave up 1 base and J gave up 5 bases; unmatched junction bases: 6. The CDR3 is 15 amino acids. CDR3 sequence (DNA): TGTGCCAGTAGTATAGTGGCGGGGGGAGGTGAGACCCAGTACTTC. Translated, it gives CASSIVAGGGETQYF.

Many counts were recorded for this clone. V gene TRBV7-2 combines with J gene TRBJ2-1; D gene ambiguous. From germline, CDR1 is SGHTA and CDR2 FQGNSA. This CDR3 is 15 amino acids long. V was cut by 2 bases and J by 5 bases, with 13 bases left in between. CDR3 coding DNA: TGTGCCAGCAGCTTATCCCTCGGCGGAAACAATGAGCAGTTCTTC. It translates to CASSLSLGGNNEQFF.

The chain links TRBV28 to TRBJ1-5, with D perhaps TRBD1 (5 bases). From germline, CDR1 is MDHEN and CDR2 SYDVKM. V was shortened by 7 bases and J by 2 bases, with 27 bases between the two germline ends. This CDR3 has 19 residues. CDR3 region: CASKIYIGQGEMGNQPQHF. DNA of the CDR3: TGTGCCAGCAAGATATACATTGGGCAGGGCGAAATGGGCAATCAGCCCCAGCATTTT.

The chain couples TRBV5-1 to TRBJ2-3; 7 bases align to TRBD1. V lost 1 base and J lost 2; bases outside the gene matches: 7. Per the germline V gene, CDR1 is SGHRS and CDR2 is YFSETQ. This CDR3 has 16 residues. The CDR3 DNA follows: TGCGCCAGCAGCTTGTCCGGGACAGAACTCACAGATACGCAGTATTTT. This sequence encodes CASSLSGTELTDTQYF.

The chain has TRBV7-2 and TRBJ2-7; TRBD2 aligns across 8 bases. The CDR3 spans 14 residues. J was trimmed by 2 bases and V by 3 bases; bases with no gene match: 3. The germline CDR1 and CDR2 sequences are SGHTA and FQGNSA. Written as DNA, the CDR3 is TGTGCCAGCAGCTTGACTAGCGCCCCCTACGAGCAGTACTTC. It yields the protein CASSLTSAPYEQYF.

The chain links TRBV7-8 to TRBJ2-2; a possible D gene is TRBD2 (6 bases). Per germline, CDR1 SGHVS and CDR2 FQNEAQ. The CDR3 runs 15 residues. V lost 3 bases and J lost 5, with 13 bases in between. The CDR3 protein is CASSFLGGGTGELFF. The CDR3 region has the DNA TGTGCCAGCAGCTTTTTGGGGGGTGGGACCGGGGAGCTGTTTTTT.

The chain combines TRBV7-9 with TRBJ2-7; D call uncertain. With 5 bases removed from V and 5 bases from J, the gap between germline ends came to 10 bases. Germline values: CDR1 SEHNR, CDR2 FQNEAQ (reference sequence). The CDR3 has 12 residues. DNA of the CDR3: TGTGCCAGCAGCCTCGTCACGGACGAGCAGTACTTC. This encodes CASSLVTDEQYF.